Following are 9 T cell receptor beta chains from one sample sequenced in a study of cytomegalovirus exposure and HLA in healthy donors. Researchers ran the PCR with 60 Vbeta and 13 Jbeta primers. Clones were sequenced by immunoSEQ multiplex PCR, and TCRdb holds only the in-frame ones, with some missing. The table records under 110,000 clones, around three quarters of them present only once. The specimen sequenced was PBMCs. All receptors derive from a woman in her 50s in good health and CMV-seropositive.

The V call is TRBV28, the J call TRBJ1-1; D possibly corresponds to TRBD1 (6 bases). The germline CDR1 and CDR2 sequences are MDHEN and SYDVKM. The length of the CDR3 is 15 residues. The V end lost 7 bases, the J end lost 0 bases, and 15 bases lay between the germline ends. The CDR3 protein is CASIPWDNLNTEAFF. DNA of the CDR3: TGTGCCAGCATCCCGTGGGACAATTTGAACACTGAAGCTTTCTTT. Filled out from reference TRBV28 and TRBJ1-1, the complete variable domain reads DVKVTQSSRYLVKRTGEKVFLECVQDMDHENMFWYRQDPGLGLRLIYFSYDVKMKEKGDIPEGYSVSREKKERFSLILESASTNQTSMYLCASIPWDNLNTEAFFGQGTRLTVV.

The chain joins TRBV15 to TRBJ2-3; 7 positions agree with TRBD1. Trimming took 0 bases from V and 3 from J; bases not matched to a gene: 9. The CDR3 is 17 amino acids. Germline CDR1 LNHNV, CDR2 YYDKDF (reference sequence). The CDR3 DNA reads as TGTGCCACCAGCAGAGATTTCGGGACAGTCGCAACAGATACGCAGTATTTT. Translating it yields CATSRDFGTVATDTQYF.

This clone was detected once. This chain uses TRBV19 with TRBJ2-3; D is perhaps TRBD2 (5 bases). The CDR3 loop spans 14 amino acids. Germline CDR1 LNHDA, CDR2 SQIVND (reference sequence). Trimming stripped 2 bases from V and 3 bases from J, with 9 bases between. As DNA, the CDR3 is TGTGCCAGTAGTATATCTCGGGGTACAGATACGCAGTATTTT. Translated, it gives CASSISRGTDTQYF.

On this clone: Sequence at one end of the junction differs from germline and may be a read error. In DNA form, the CDR3 reads TGTGCCAGCAGTGACCAGGGGGGTAGCTATGGCCACACCTTC. Translated, it gives CASSDQGGSYGHTF. V gene TRBV6-4 combines with J gene TRBJ1-2; 7 bases are a match to TRBD1. The CDR3 covers 14 residues. The germline V gene has CDR1 MRHNA and CDR2 SNTAGT.

The rearrangement uses TRBV30 and TRBJ2-3, with a weak D call TRBD2 (6 bases). Germline loops: CDR1 GTSNPN, CDR2 SVGIG (reference sequence). The V end lost 3 bases, the J end lost 2 bases, and 12 bases lay between the germline ends. The CDR3 is 14 amino acids. The CDR3 DNA follows: TGTGCCTGGAGGGGGAGGAGACCCACAGATACGCAGTATTTT. This gives the protein CAWRGRRPTDTQYF.

The J gene is TRBJ2-1, the V gene TRBV7-2; 14 nucleotides align to TRBD2. Germline CDR1 SGHTA, CDR2 FQGNSA. Germline trimming cut 1 base from V and 6 bases from J; bases unmatched to any gene: 5. The CDR3 runs to 17 residues. For the CDR3, the DNA is TGTGCCAGCAGCTTAGGACTAGCGGGGGGGCTGAGCAATGAGCAGTTCTTC. Translating gives CASSLGLAGGLSNEQFF.

The chain joins TRBV7-9 to TRBJ1-6; 10 bases fit TRBD1. V gave up 5 bases and J gave up 8 bases; unmatched junction bases: 3. The CDR3 loop spans 14 amino acids. The V gene's germline CDR1 is SEHNR and CDR2 FQNEAQ (reference sequence). The CDR3 sequence: CASSKGTGDSPLHF. CDR3 coding DNA: TGTGCCAGCAGCAAAGGGACAGGGGATTCACCCCTCCACTTT.

The rearrangement joins TRBV27 to TRBJ2-2, with unresolved D. V was pared by 1 base and J by 5 bases, with 8 bases between. This CDR3 is built from 14 residues. Germline values: CDR1 MNHEY, CDR2 SMNVEV (reference sequence). In DNA form, the CDR3 reads TGTGCCAGCAGTTTATATCGGTTAACCGGGGAGCTGTTTTTT. Its translation is CASSLYRLTGELFF.

The CDR3, as DNA: TGTGCCAGCAGTTTAGGAGGTGCAAGGAACACTGAAGCTTTCTTT. Protein: CASSLGGARNTEAFF. The gene calls are TRBV28 and TRBJ1-1; D remains unclear. The V gene lost 2 bases and the J gene lost 1 base, with 11 bases spanning the gap. This CDR3 contains 15 residues. The V gene's germline CDR1 is MDHEN and CDR2 SYDVKM.